Below, 15 T cell receptor beta chains from the same sample are listed, as sequenced in a study of control samples from healthy donors and cancer patients. Using immunoSEQ multiplex PCR, the repertoire was profiled, and TCRdb retains in-frame clones only, with some absent. The sample has roughly 88,000 clones; 80% to 95% are singletons. The material sequenced was blood. All receptors derive from a woman aged 25 to 39 in good health.

The chain has TRBV4-1 and TRBJ1-4; the match to TRBD1 covers 7 bases. The junction had 4 bases not matched to a gene; V was cut back by 4 bases and J by 5 bases. The CDR3 spans 14 residues. The germline V gene encodes CDR1 MGHRA and CDR2 YSYEKL. The CDR3 spells CASSPQGLNEKLFF. The CDR3 nucleotides read TGCGCCAGCAGCCCACAGGGGCTGAATGAAAAACTGTTTTTT.

In DNA, the CDR3 is TGTGCCAGTTCTAGATACTTGGACGGCCCGGAGGCGACGCAGTATTTT. Translated, it gives CASSRYLDGPEATQYF. The V call is TRBV19, the J call TRBJ2-3; D is possibly TRBD2 (5 bases). The CDR3 has 16 residues. Deletions cut 8 bases from V and 9 bases from J, with 27 bases between. Germline values: CDR1 LNHDA, CDR2 SQIVND (reference sequence). The full variable domain, rest sourced from reference TRBV19 and TRBJ2-3, is DGGITQSPKYLFRKEGQNVTLSCEQNLNHDAMYWYRQDPGQGLRLIYYSQIVNDFQKGDIAEGYSVSREKKESFPLTVTSAQKNPTAFYLCASSRYLDGPEATQYFGPGTRLTVL.

The V call is TRBV27, the J call TRBJ2-7, with 12 positions matching TRBD2. This CDR3 comprises 16 residues. V lost 4 bases and J lost 0; bases outside the gene matches: 4. CDR1 and CDR2 from the germline V gene are MNHEY and SMNVEV (reference sequence). CDR3 sequence (DNA): TGTGCCAGCAGTTCCTCGACTAGCGGGAGCTCCTACGAGCAGTACTTC. Its translation: CASSSSTSGSSYEQYF.

The chain has TRBV10-3 and TRBJ2-1; 7 positions match TRBD2. The CDR3 sequence is 18 residues long. The germline gives CDR1 ENHRY, CDR2 SYGVKD. Germline trimming cut 0 bases from V and 9 bases from J; bases unmatched to any gene: 17. The CDR3 protein is CAISESLGLSGGGSEQFF. The CDR3 DNA is TGTGCCATCAGTGAGTCGCTTGGGTTATCCGGGGGAGGGAGTGAGCAGTTCTTC.

The CDR3 nucleotides read TGTGCCAGCAGCTCCGGGACAGGGTTCTACGAGCAGTACTTC. This encodes CASSSGTGFYEQYF. This chain joins TRBV5-4 and TRBJ2-7; 9 nucleotides line up with TRBD1. CDR3 length equals 14 residues. The trim removed 3 bases at V and 3 bases at J, leaving 4 bases unmatched. The germline CDR1 and CDR2 sequences are SGHNT and YYREEE (reference sequence).

The chain has TRBV25-1 and TRBJ2-1, with 8 bases aligning to TRBD1. J gave up 9 bases and V 4 bases, and 11 bases lay outside the gene matches. Germline V gene lookup returns CDR1 MGHDK and CDR2 SYGVNS. The CDR3 length is 15 residues. The DNA of the CDR3 is TGTGCCAGCAGTGCTTCGGGCAGGGGGCATTTTGAGCAGTTCTTC. Translated, it gives CASSASGRGHFEQFF. Combining the CDR3 with reference TRBV25-1 and TRBJ2-1 gives the whole variable domain EADIYQTPRYLVIGTGKKITLECSQTMGHDKMYWYQQDPGMELHLIHYSYGVNSTEKGDLSSESTVSRIRTEHFPLTLESARPSHTSQYLCASSASGRGHFEQFFGPGTRLTVL.

The chain uses TRBV7-2 and TRBJ2-5; no reliable D call. CDR3 length: 15 amino acids. Germline V gene lookup returns CDR1 SGHTA and CDR2 FQGNSA. V was trimmed by 5 bases and J by 1 base, leaving 14 bases between them. The CDR3 reads CASSLLVAPQETQYF. CDR3 DNA: TGTGCCAGCAGCCTACTTGTGGCACCCCAAGAGACCCAGTACTTC.

J is TRBJ1-4 and V is TRBV2; TRBD1 matches at 9 bases. The CDR3 contains 14 residues. CDR1 and CDR2 from the germline V gene are SNHLY and FYNNEI. The V gene end was trimmed by 6 bases and the J gene end by 8 bases; junction bases not matched to a gene: 7. The DNA of the CDR3 is TGTGCCAGCAGACGGGACAGGGAGGGGGAAAAACTGTTTTTT. It is translated as CASRRDREGEKLFF. The complete variable domain, with remaining parts taken from reference TRBV2 and TRBJ1-4, reads EPEVTQTPSHQVTQMGQEVILRCVPISNHLYFYWYRQILGQKVEFLVSFYNNEISEKSEIFDDQFSVERPDGSNFTLKIRSTKLEDSAMYFCASRRDREGEKLFFGSGTQLSVL.

In its sample, this clone was seen once. The rearrangement links TRBV4-1 to TRBJ1-3; 8 bases agree with TRBD1. The CDR3 loop spans 17 amino acids. Losses at the gene ends were 4 bases for V and 0 bases for J; bases not matched to a gene: 8. CDR1 is MGHRA, CDR2 YSYEKL, per germline. The CDR3 DNA is TGCGCCAGCAGCCTACGACAGGGGACCAGCTCTGGAAACACCATATATTTT. Its protein product is CASSLRQGTSSGNTIYF.

The genes are TRBV5-5 and TRBJ1-5, with D possibly being TRBD1 (6 bases). The germline V gene has CDR1 SGHKS and CDR2 YYEKEE (reference sequence). Between the trimmed V and J ends, which lost 3 bases and 6 bases, there was a span of 13 bases. This CDR3 contains 14 residues. The CDR3, as DNA: TGTGCCAGCAGCTCAGAAGGGACAAGTCAGCCCCAGCATTTT. Amino acid sequence: CASSSEGTSQPQHF.

The chain carries TRBV3-1 (or the pseudogene TRBV3-2) and TRBJ1-1; no firm D call. Germline assignment: CDR1 LGHDT and CDR2 YNNKEL (reference sequence). The CDR3 is 17 residues long. The germline V and J ends were trimmed by 0 bases and 0 bases, with 14 bases remaining between them. The CDR3 here is CASSQEGLRALNTEAFF. The CDR3, as DNA: TGTGCCAGCAGCCAAGAGGGCCTTCGAGCTCTGAACACTGAAGCTTTCTTT.

This clone was seen a single time. This chain uses TRBV2 with TRBJ2-5; 9 nucleotides agree with TRBD1. In germline, CDR1 is SNHLY, CDR2 FYNNEI. CDR3 length: 15 amino acids. V was clipped by 6 bases and J by 1 base; unmatched bases: 6. DNA of the CDR3: TGTGCCAGCAGCCGGACAGGGGATTCCCAAGAGACCCAGTACTTC. It specifies CASSRTGDSQETQYF.

The CDR3 nucleotides are TGTGCCAAACGAACGTCGCTTACCTACGAGCAGTACTTC. It encodes CAKRTSLTYEQYF. This chain connects TRBV28 to TRBJ2-7, with no clear D. The V gene lost 10 bases and the J gene lost 2 bases, with 15 bases spanning the gap. The CDR3 has 13 residues. From germline, CDR1 is MDHEN and CDR2 SYDVKM.

There are a few counts of this clone. The chain is built from TRBV5-1 and TRBJ2-3; D is undetermined. Trimming stripped 0 bases from V and 3 bases from J, with 8 bases between. Per the germline V gene, CDR1 is SGHRS and CDR2 is YFSETQ. This CDR3 is built from 14 residues. CDR3 region: CASSLAVVTDTQYF. The CDR3 DNA reads TGCGCCAGCAGCTTGGCCGTTGTAACAGATACGCAGTATTTT.

CDR3 in DNA: TGTGCCAGCAGCCCGTCACTAGCGGGAGCCCACGAGCAGTACTTC. It codes for CASSPSLAGAHEQYF. This chain links TRBV11-2 with TRBJ2-7, with TRBD2 matching 11 bases. Per germline, CDR1 SGHAT and CDR2 FQNNGV. The CDR3 has 15 amino acids. The ends lost 5 bases at V and 5 bases at J; junction bases unmatched: 8.